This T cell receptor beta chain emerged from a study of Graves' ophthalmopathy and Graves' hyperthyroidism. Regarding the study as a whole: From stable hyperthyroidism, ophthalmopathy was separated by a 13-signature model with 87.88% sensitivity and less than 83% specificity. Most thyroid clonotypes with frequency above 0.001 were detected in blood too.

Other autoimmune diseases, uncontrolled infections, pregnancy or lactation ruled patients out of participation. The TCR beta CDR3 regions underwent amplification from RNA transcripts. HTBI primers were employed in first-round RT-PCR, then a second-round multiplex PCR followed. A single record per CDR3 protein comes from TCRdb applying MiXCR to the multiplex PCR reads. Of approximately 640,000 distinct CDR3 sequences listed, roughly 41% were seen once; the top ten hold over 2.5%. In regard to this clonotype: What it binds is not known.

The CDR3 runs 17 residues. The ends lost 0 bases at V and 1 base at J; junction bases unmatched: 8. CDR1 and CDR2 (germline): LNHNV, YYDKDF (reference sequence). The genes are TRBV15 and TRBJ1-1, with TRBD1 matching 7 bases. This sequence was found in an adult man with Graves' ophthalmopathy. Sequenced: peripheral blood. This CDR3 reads CATSRDPRTGSNTEAFF. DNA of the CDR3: TGTGCCACCAGCAGAGATCCCAGGACAGGCTCGAACACTGAAGCTTTCTTT. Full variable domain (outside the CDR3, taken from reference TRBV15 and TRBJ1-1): DAMVIQNPRYQVTQFGKPVTLSCSQTLNHNVMYWYQQKSSQAPKLLFHYYDKDFNNEADTPDNFQSRRPNTSFCFLDIRSPGLGDTAMYLCATSRDPRTGSNTEAFFGQGTRLTVV.